This TCR beta chain was identified in a study of control samples from healthy donors and cancer patients. Trimming pared 7 bases from V and 2 bases from J, leaving 15 bases between. The CDR3 is made up of 14 amino acids. The germline CDR1 and CDR2 sequences are SGHTA and FQGNSA. Using immunoSEQ multiplex PCR, the repertoire was profiled, and TCRdb retains in-frame clones only, with some absent. The data show about 89,000 clones, 70% to 90% seen once. This sequence joins TRBV7-2 and TRBJ2-7; TRBD1 might be the D (5 bases). The clonotype originates from a woman between 40 and 55 years old in good health. Sample: blood. CDR3 sequence (DNA): TGTGCCAGCACCCACAGGATGGGCCCCTACGAGCAGTACTTC. Residues: CASTHRMGPYEQYF.